These 19 T cell receptor beta chains share one sample of origin, sequenced in a study of shared clonotypes between healthy human individuals. The method was immunoSEQ multiplex PCR; TCRdb's version includes in-frame clones alone and lacks a portion of them. The repertoire holds about 2.4 million clones, with approximately 93% as singletons. Sequencing was done on a sample of naive CD4+ T cells from PBMCs. Subset of the sample: CD45RA+ positively selected. These receptors were taken from a man aged 18 to 35 in good health. Some clones in this sample may be carry-over from other donors' samples.

CDR3 region: CASSNRDFGGYTF. CDR3 in DNA: TGTGCCAGCAGTAACAGGGATTTCGGTGGCTACACCTTC. This rearrangement joins TRBV28 to TRBJ1-2; TRBD1 might be the D (6 bases). CDR1 MDHEN and CDR2 SYDVKM come from the germline V gene. This CDR3 contains 13 residues. Trimming left V 5 bases short and J 7 bases short, with 14 bases between.

This sequence joins TRBV7-9 and TRBJ2-7; tentatively, D is TRBD2 (5 bases). V dropped 0 bases and J dropped 4 bases, with 7 bases sitting between them. The CDR3 totals 13 residues. Looked up from germline, CDR1 is SEHNR and CDR2 is FQNEAQ (reference sequence). The CDR3 nucleotides read TGTGCCAGCAGCTTAGCTAGCGAGTACGAGCAGTACTTC. It translates to CASSLASEYEQYF.

The rearrangement uses TRBV29-1 and TRBJ2-4; no firm D call. The CDR3 length is 11 residues. V was shortened by 4 bases and J by 8 bases, with 9 bases between the two germline ends. Germline assignment: CDR1 SQVTM and CDR2 ANQGSEA. CDR3 sequence (DNA): TGCAGCGTTGTTGTAACGGACATTCAGTACTTC. It is translated as CSVVVTDIQYF.

The chain carries TRBV5-1 and TRBJ2-7; TRBD2 aligns across 10 bases. V dropped 0 bases and J dropped 3; count of bases not matched to a gene: 6. Germline CDR1 and CDR2: SGHRS and YFSETQ. The CDR3 contains 16 residues. As DNA, the CDR3 is TGCGCCAGCAGCTTGGGTGTAGCGGGAGGTTACTACGAGCAGTACTTC. Amino acid sequence: CASSLGVAGGYYEQYF.

The chain uses TRBV9 and TRBJ2-1; the D gene is possibly TRBD2 (5 bases). With 0 bases removed from V and 5 bases from J, the gap between germline ends came to 18 bases. The CDR3 runs 17 residues. Germline loops: CDR1 SGDLS, CDR2 YYNGEE. The CDR3 sequence: CASSVANGGGGDNEQFF. The CDR3 DNA reads TGTGCCAGCAGCGTAGCTAACGGTGGAGGCGGCGACAATGAGCAGTTCTTC.

This CDR3 reads CAWSLTGFGTQYF. Written as DNA, the CDR3 is TGTGCCTGGAGTCTTACAGGGTTCGGTACGCAGTATTTT. This chain links TRBV30 with TRBJ2-3; D may be TRBD1 (6 bases). The CDR3 covers 13 residues. Germline V lookup: CDR1 GTSNPN, CDR2 SVGIG (reference sequence). Trimming cost V 2 bases and J 8 bases, with 14 bases left between them.

This clone was seen only a few times. The chain has TRBV2 and TRBJ1-1; D call uncertain. Per the germline V gene, CDR1 is SNHLY and CDR2 is FYNNEI. This CDR3 has 13 residues. V shed 1 base and J shed 5 bases, with 8 bases lying between them. CDR3 region: CASSEEVETEAFF. The DNA of the CDR3 is TGTGCCAGCAGTGAAGAAGTGGAAACTGAAGCTTTCTTT. Filled out from reference TRBV2 and TRBJ1-1, the complete variable domain reads EPEVTQTPSHQVTQMGQEVILRCVPISNHLYFYWYRQILGQKVEFLVSFYNNEISEKSEIFDDQFSVERPDGSNFTLKIRSTKLEDSAMYFCASSEEVETEAFFGQGTRLTVV.

Turning to this clone: Other DNA sequences in this sample translate to the same CDR3. The rearrangement joins TRBV15 to TRBJ2-5; D is unresolved. CDR3 size: 12 residues. Per germline, CDR1 LNHNV and CDR2 YYDKDF (reference sequence). Trimming removed 1 base at V and 4 bases at J, with 4 bases between. The CDR3 DNA is TGTGCCACCAGCAGAGTGTTAGAGACCCAGTACTTC. It yields the protein CATSRVLETQYF.

The chain uses TRBV18 and TRBJ2-7, with 7 positions matching TRBD1. Germline CDR1 reads KGHSH; CDR2 reads LQKENI. V shed 5 bases, J shed 7 bases, and the junction held 8 bases outside the gene matches. This CDR3 contains 13 residues. Here the CDR3 DNA reads TGTGCCAGCTCATCGACAGGGTCGGCGGAGCAGTACTTC. This codes for CASSSTGSAEQYF.

This sequence joins TRBV29-1 and TRBJ2-5, with D maybe TRBD1 (7 bases). V was cut by 0 bases and J by 5 bases, with 13 bases left in between. This CDR3 has 14 residues. CDR1 SQVTM and CDR2 ANQGSEA come from the germline V gene. The CDR3 DNA sequence: TGCAGCGTTGAAGAGCCCAGGGGGAGGGAGACCCAGTACTTC. Its protein product is CSVEEPRGRETQYF.

The chain links TRBV11-2 to TRBJ2-2, with D unclear. Trimming shortened V by 5 bases and J by 6 bases, and 7 bases separated the two germline ends. The CDR3 has 12 residues. Germline V gene data show CDR1 as SGHAT and CDR2 as FQNNGV. The CDR3 loop reads CASSLVPGELFF. Written as DNA, the CDR3 is TGTGCCAGCAGCCTGGTTCCCGGGGAGCTGTTTTTT.

This clone appeared a few times. The rearrangement uses TRBV28 and TRBJ1-1, with TRBD1 identical over 8 bases. V dropped 7 bases and J dropped 5; count of bases not matched to a gene: 9. The CDR3 spans 14 residues. Germline V CDR1 and CDR2: MDHEN, SYDVKM. This CDR3 reads CASNRDRFNTEAFF. In DNA, the CDR3 is TGTGCCAGCAACCGGGACAGGTTCAATACTGAAGCTTTCTTT.

The CDR3 region has the DNA TGCGCCAGCAGCCAAGATGCGAGCGGGGGGCGGGAGACCCAGTACTTC. Protein sequence: CASSQDASGGRETQYF. The chain couples TRBV4-3 to TRBJ2-5; 9 nucleotides align to TRBD2. This CDR3 has 16 amino acids. The V gene's germline CDR1 is LGHNA and CDR2 YSLEER. The J segment lost 5 bases and the V segment lost 0 bases, leaving 7 bases of the junction unmatched.

This clone appeared a single time. V is TRBV27 and J is TRBJ1-2; possible D gene TRBD1, 6 bases. This CDR3 is built from 12 residues. The germline gives CDR1 MNHEY, CDR2 SMNVEV (reference sequence). The V end lost 6 bases, the J end lost 7 bases, and 12 bases lay between the germline ends. The DNA for the CDR3 is TGTGCCAGCAGGAACAGGGTTTTTGGCTACACCTTC. Its protein is CASRNRVFGYTF.

About this clone itself: The same CDR3 is also encoded by other DNA sequences in this sample. The CDR3 nucleotides read TGTGCCAGCAGCGAATACAATGAGCAGTTCTTC. As protein: CASSEYNEQFF. The chain employs TRBV7-2 and TRBJ2-1, with D unresolved. Germline CDR1 and CDR2: SGHTA and FQGNSA. This CDR3 contains 11 residues. Deletions cut 5 bases from V and 4 bases from J, with 3 bases between.

The V and J genes are TRBV5-6 and TRBJ2-7; no reliable D call. The CDR3 runs 15 residues. V was trimmed by 0 bases and J by 0 bases, leaving 10 bases between them. Germline V gene sequence: CDR1 SGHDT, CDR2 YYEEEE. The chain's CDR3 is CASSLGSVSSYEQYF. In DNA, the CDR3 is TGTGCCAGCAGCTTGGGAAGCGTGAGCTCCTACGAGCAGTACTTC.

This chain links TRBV5-6 with TRBJ2-3; the D gene is possibly TRBD2 (7 bases). Per the germline V gene, CDR1 is SGHDT and CDR2 is YYEEEE. This CDR3 spans 15 amino acids. Trimming took 4 bases from V and 4 from J, leaving 16 bases between them. CDR3 region: CASSLGGGSPDTQYF. The CDR3, as DNA: TGTGCCAGCAGCCTGGGGGGCGGGAGTCCAGATACGCAGTATTTT.

The genes are TRBV5-4 and TRBJ2-2, with TRBD1 as a possible D gene (6 bases). With 2 bases removed from V and 6 bases from J, the gap between germline ends came to 11 bases. Germline V gene lookup returns CDR1 SGHNT and CDR2 YYREEE (reference sequence). The length of the CDR3 is 14 residues. In DNA, the CDR3 is TGTGCCAGCAGCTTACAGGGTAGAGCCGGGGAGCTGTTTTTT. It is translated as CASSLQGRAGELFF.

In the case of this clone: Other DNA sequences from this sample encode an identical CDR3 as well. The CDR3 DNA reads as TGTGCCAGCAGAGGAGCTGACACAGATACGCAGTATTTT. Translated, it gives CASRGADTDTQYF. The rearrangement joins TRBV5-4 to TRBJ2-3, with D hard to call. Trimming pared 5 bases from V and 2 bases from J, leaving 9 bases between. Looked up from germline, CDR1 is SGHNT and CDR2 is YYREEE (reference sequence). The CDR3 has 13 amino acids.